The 31 T cell receptor beta chains given below trace back to one sample, sequenced in a study of cytomegalovirus exposure and HLA in healthy donors. Use of 60 Vbeta and 13 Jbeta primers characterized the PCR. TCRdb's copy holds only in-frame clones and misses some; the assay was immunoSEQ multiplex PCR. The profile shows 110,000 to 150,000 clones, approximately 80% of them singletons. The sample taken for sequencing was PBMCs. These receptors originate from a woman between 35 and 50 years old in good health and CMV-seropositive.

The V gene is TRBV6-6, the J gene TRBJ2-7; no clear D gene. Trimming removed 6 bases at V and 6 bases at J, with 15 bases between. From germline, CDR1 is MNHNY and CDR2 SVGAGI (reference sequence). The CDR3 sequence is 13 residues long. CDR3 in DNA: TGTGCCAGCAGCCTACAGTATTCGCGCGAGCAGTACTTC. This translates into CASSLQYSREQYF.

The chain joins TRBV7-8 to TRBJ2-4, with no clear D. V was cut by 1 base and J by 2 bases, with 12 bases left in between. CDR3 length equals 16 residues. The germline V gene has CDR1 SGHVS and CDR2 FQNEAQ. CDR3 coding DNA: TGTGCCAGCAGCTTAGTTGTGGGCGCGACCAAAAACATTCAGTACTTC. It codes for CASSLVVGATKNIQYF.

This chain joins TRBV27 and TRBJ1-5; 12 bases are shared with TRBD1. In germline, CDR1 is MNHEY, CDR2 SMNVEV (reference sequence). CDR3 length: 15 amino acids. Trimming removed 5 bases from V and 8 bases from J; junction bases left unmatched: 7. Here the CDR3 DNA reads TGTGCCAGCAGTCCCGGGACAGGGGGCATGGAGCCCCAGCATTTT. Protein: CASSPGTGGMEPQHF.

V usage is TRBV4-3 and J usage is TRBJ1-5; D gene uncertain. Germline CDR1 and CDR2: LGHNA and YSLEER. Trimming stripped 3 bases from V and 3 bases from J, with 9 bases between. This CDR3 spans 14 amino acids. The CDR3 sequence is CASSHAGYNQPQHF. In DNA form, the CDR3 reads TGCGCCAGCAGCCATGCCGGGTACAATCAGCCCCAGCATTTT.

The gene calls are TRBV29-1 and TRBJ2-3, with 9 bases fitting TRBD2. CDR3 length equals 15 residues. CDR1 is SQVTM and CDR2 is ANQGSEA in the germline V gene. The V and J ends lost 4 bases and 0 bases, in that order; junction bases with no gene match: 5. DNA of the CDR3: TGCAGCGTTGTTCTGACTAGCGGAAGCACAGATACGCAGTATTTT. This gives the protein CSVVLTSGSTDTQYF.

The chain joins TRBV7-9 to TRBJ2-3; D is possibly TRBD1 (5 bases). The CDR3 spans 15 residues. The germline gives CDR1 SEHNR, CDR2 FQNEAQ (reference sequence). V was cut by 1 base and J by 6 bases, with 14 bases left in between. CDR3 protein: CASSLGPMQGDTQYF. CDR3 in DNA: TGTGCCAGCAGCTTAGGTCCCATGCAGGGCGATACGCAGTATTTT.

The gene calls are TRBV6-5 and TRBJ2-7; 10 nucleotides agree with TRBD1. This CDR3 is built from 14 residues. Per the germline V gene, CDR1 is MNHEY and CDR2 is SVGAGI. The trim removed 6 bases at V and 4 bases at J, leaving 6 bases unmatched. The CDR3 spells CASSGTGDLYEQYF. The DNA for the CDR3 is TGTGCCAGCAGCGGGACAGGGGATTTATACGAGCAGTACTTC.

This rearrangement joins TRBV30 to TRBJ1-2; the match to TRBD1 covers 9 bases. The CDR3 has 13 amino acids. Germline assignment: CDR1 GTSNPN and CDR2 SVGIG (reference sequence). V trimming: 4 bases; J trimming: 3 bases; junction bases outside the gene matches: 3. CDR3 protein: CAWNRQGDYGYTF. CDR3 DNA: TGTGCCTGGAACCGACAGGGGGACTATGGCTACACCTTC.

The chain employs TRBV29-1 and TRBJ2-5; perhaps TRBD1 as D (6 bases). The CDR3 is 12 amino acids. With 6 bases removed from V and 2 bases from J, the gap between germline ends came to 10 bases. Germline V gives CDR1 SQVTM, CDR2 ANQGSEA. The CDR3 region is CSVGTTQETQYF. The CDR3 nucleotides read TGCAGCGTCGGGACAACACAAGAGACCCAGTACTTC.

This chain connects TRBV9 to TRBJ2-1; 9 bases are a match to TRBD2. There are 16 residues in the CDR3. V lost 0 bases to trimming and J lost 3 bases; unmatched junction nucleotides: 4. Germline CDR1 is SGDLS and CDR2 is YYNGEE. CDR3 nucleotides: TGTGCCAGCAGCGTAGCGGCTAGCGGGAACTACAATGAGCAGTTCTTC. Protein product: CASSVAASGNYNEQFF.

The chain links TRBV2 to TRBJ1-2; 8 nucleotides align to TRBD1. Trimming removed 8 bases from V and 6 bases from J; junction bases left unmatched: 8. Germline lookup yields CDR1 SNHLY and CDR2 FYNNEI. The length of the CDR3 is 13 residues. CDR3 bases: TGTGCCAGCCGAAAGGACAGGGACCATGGCTACACCTTC. Protein product: CASRKDRDHGYTF.

The genes are TRBV5-6 and TRBJ1-1; D might be TRBD1 (6 bases). CDR3 size: 14 residues. The V gene's germline CDR1 is SGHDT and CDR2 YYEEEE. With 5 bases removed from V and 2 bases from J, the gap between germline ends came to 13 bases. CDR3 bases: TGTGCCAGCAGGCTTACAGGGTTTAACACTGAAGCTTTCTTT. This gives the protein CASRLTGFNTEAFF.

This clone showed up just once. The chain is built from TRBV7-3 and TRBJ1-2, with a weak D call TRBD1 (6 bases). This CDR3 has 14 amino acids. Trimming removed 3 bases at V and 6 bases at J, with 14 bases between. Germline-derived CDR1 and CDR2 are SGHTA and FQGTGA. CDR3 nucleotide sequence: TGTGCCAGCAGCTTGCCCGGGACACCTCATGGCTACACCTTC. Protein sequence: CASSLPGTPHGYTF.

This clone was picked up a small number of times. V and J are TRBV30 and TRBJ2-1, with D unresolved. There are 13 residues in the CDR3. Trimming cost V 5 bases and J 0 bases, with 8 bases left between them. Germline CDR1 is GTSNPN and CDR2 is SVGIG (reference sequence). The CDR3 nucleotides are TGTGCCTGGGAGCGAAGCTCCTACAATGAGCAGTTCTTC. Amino acids: CAWERSSYNEQFF.

V gene TRBV28 combines with J gene TRBJ2-2, with TRBD1 matching over 10 bases. The V gene end was trimmed by 5 bases and the J gene end by 3 bases; junction bases not matched to a gene: 3. This CDR3 is built from 15 residues. CDR1 is MDHEN, CDR2 SYDVKM, per germline. In nucleotides, the CDR3 is TGTGCCAGCAGTCGGACAGGGGGGTACACCGGGGAGCTGTTTTTT. Its translation is CASSRTGGYTGELFF.

V usage is TRBV2 and J usage is TRBJ2-3, with 9 bases identical to TRBD1. The CDR3 runs 18 residues. Germline CDR1 reads SNHLY; CDR2 reads FYNNEI. V shed 5 bases and J 3 bases; nucleotides not matched to a gene: 15. CDR3 sequence: CASSPHDRGWGSTDTQYF. The DNA for the CDR3 is TGTGCCAGCAGTCCCCACGACAGGGGGTGGGGGTCGACAGATACGCAGTATTTT.

The chain links TRBV6-1 to TRBJ2-7; D ambiguous. CDR3 length equals 14 residues. Germline V gene sequence: CDR1 MNHNS, CDR2 SASEGT. The ends were cut back, 2 bases at V and 0 bases at J, with 8 bases in the middle. The chain's CDR3 is CASSEQTLSYEQYF. The CDR3 DNA reads TGTGCCAGCAGTGAACAGACACTCTCCTACGAGCAGTACTTC.

The chain uses TRBV5-4 and TRBJ2-3; a weak D match, TRBD2 (5 bases). V dropped 1 base and J dropped 3 bases, with 9 bases sitting between them. Germline V lookup: CDR1 SGHNT, CDR2 YYREEE (reference sequence). CDR3 size: 14 residues. CDR3 coding DNA: TGTGCCAGCAGCTTGCGGGAAGGGACAGATACGCAGTATTTT. This gives the protein CASSLREGTDTQYF.

The J gene is TRBJ2-7, the V gene TRBV10-3; D is perhaps TRBD1 (5 bases). With 10 bases removed from V and 7 bases from J, the gap between germline ends came to 29 bases. The CDR3 loop spans 16 amino acids. In germline, CDR1 is ENHRY, CDR2 SYGVKD. The chain's CDR3 is CATKGTDTHTFGEQYF. The DNA of the CDR3 is TGTGCCACCAAAGGCACGGACACCCACACCTTTGGGGAGCAGTACTTC.

The chain links TRBV7-3 to TRBJ2-4, with 11 bases fitting TRBD2. CDR3 size: 15 residues. With 5 bases clipped from V and 6 bases from J, the junction kept 6 bases outside the gene matches. Germline CDR1 reads SGHTA; CDR2 reads FQGTGA. CDR3 DNA sequence: TGTGCCAGCAGCGTGACTAGCGGGGCTGGAAACATTCAGTACTTC. Amino acid sequence: CASSVTSGAGNIQYF.

J is TRBJ2-7 and V is TRBV30, with a possible D match to TRBD1 (6 bases). V was pared by 0 bases and J by 4 bases, with 13 bases between. Germline assignment: CDR1 GTSNPN and CDR2 SVGIG (reference sequence). The CDR3 contains 14 residues. The DNA for the CDR3 is TGTGCCTGGAGTGTACCAGCAGGGGTTTACGAGCAGTACTTC. It specifies CAWSVPAGVYEQYF.

This clone has just a few counts. This chain connects TRBV11-2 to TRBJ2-5; D ambiguous. The DNA end is more similar to TRBJ2-7, so the J call may be wrong. The CDR3 runs 11 residues. Germline V gene sequence: CDR1 SGHAT, CDR2 FQNNGV. The CDR3, as DNA: TGTGCCAGCAGCTCCTCCTACGAGCAGTACTTC. This encodes CASSSSYEQYF.

This clone was found once. J is TRBJ1-5 and V is TRBV28, with TRBD1 matching over 10 bases. CDR1 MDHEN and CDR2 SYDVKM come from the germline V gene. CDR3 size: 14 residues. Trimming removed 5 bases from V and 6 bases from J; junction bases left unmatched: 4. The CDR3 here is CASSGGTGVQPQHF. The CDR3, as DNA: TGTGCCAGCAGTGGGGGGACAGGGGTTCAGCCCCAGCATTTT. The full variable domain, rest sourced from reference TRBV28 and TRBJ1-5, is DVKVTQSSRYLVKRTGEKVFLECVQDMDHENMFWYRQDPGLGLRLIYFSYDVKMKEKGDIPEGYSVSREKKERFSLILESASTNQTSMYLCASSGGTGVQPQHFGDGTRLSIL.

The V gene is TRBV28, the J gene TRBJ2-2; 7 nucleotides align to TRBD2. The CDR3 extends over 14 amino acids. Germline CDR1 is MDHEN and CDR2 is SYDVKM. Trimming at V came to 6 bases and at J to 5 bases, leaving 6 bases not matched to a gene. The CDR3 DNA is TGTGCCAGCAGACCCTCGGGGGGTACCGGGGAGCTGTTTTTT. Protein sequence: CASRPSGGTGELFF. Looking up the rest from reference TRBV28 and TRBJ2-2 gives the full variable domain: DVKVTQSSRYLVKRTGEKVFLECVQDMDHENMFWYRQDPGLGLRLIYFSYDVKMKEKGDIPEGYSVSREKKERFSLILESASTNQTSMYLCASRPSGGTGELFFGEGSRLTVL.

The V and J genes are TRBV7-2 and TRBJ1-4; perhaps TRBD1 as D (5 bases). Germline V gene data show CDR1 as SGHTA and CDR2 as FQGNSA. V was pared by 3 bases and J by 8 bases, with 16 bases between. This CDR3 region has 15 residues. This CDR3 is CASSFRGGGGEKLFF. CDR3 DNA: TGTGCCAGCAGCTTCCGGGGAGGCGGGGGGGAAAAACTGTTTTTT.

The J gene is TRBJ2-7, the V gene TRBV7-9; 10 positions agree with TRBD1. Trimming at V came to 3 bases and at J to 7 bases, leaving 12 bases not matched to a gene. The CDR3 has 16 amino acids. Per the germline V gene, CDR1 is SEHNR and CDR2 is FQNEAQ (reference sequence). For the CDR3, the DNA is TGTGCCAGCAGCTTGTCAAGTGGGGACAGGGGATGGGAGCAGTACTTC. This codes for CASSLSSGDRGWEQYF.

The CDR3 sequence is CASSKAVLAGDYEQYF. As DNA, the CDR3 is TGTGCCAGCAGCAAAGCCGTACTAGCGGGGGACTACGAGCAGTACTTC. The V call is TRBV4-2, the J call TRBJ2-7; TRBD2 agrees at 11 bases. CDR1 and CDR2 from the germline V gene are LGHNA and YNFKEQ. The CDR3 length is 16 residues. V gave up 5 bases and J gave up 3 bases; unmatched junction bases: 9.

This chain joins TRBV11-1 and TRBJ2-7, with D possibly TRBD2 on 6 matching bases. The germline gives CDR1 SGHAT, CDR2 FQDESV (reference sequence). The germline V and J ends were trimmed by 3 bases and 7 bases, with 16 bases remaining between them. The CDR3 loop spans 14 amino acids. CDR3 DNA sequence: TGTGCCAGCAGCTTGACTAGGGGTACGGGGGAGCAGTACTTC. Encoded protein: CASSLTRGTGEQYF.

The genes are TRBV5-1 and TRBJ1-5, with D perhaps TRBD1 (6 bases). Trimming removed 0 bases at V and 2 bases at J, with 12 bases between. Germline-derived CDR1 and CDR2 are SGHRS and YFSETQ. The CDR3 runs 16 residues. CDR3 protein: CASSLGTVDGNQPQHF. In DNA, the CDR3 is TGCGCCAGCAGCTTGGGGACAGTTGATGGCAATCAGCCCCAGCATTTT. The full variable domain, completed using reference TRBV5-1 and TRBJ1-5, is KAGVTQTPRYLIKTRGQQVTLSCSPISGHRSVSWYQQTPGQGLQFLFEYFSETQRNKGNFPGRFSGRQFSNSRSEMNVSTLELGDSALYLCASSLGTVDGNQPQHFGDGTRLSIL.

The rearrangement links TRBV28 to TRBJ2-7; TRBD2 matches 7 bases. Trimming removed 3 bases from V and 2 bases from J; junction bases left unmatched: 7. CDR3 length: 15 amino acids. Germline lookup yields CDR1 MDHEN and CDR2 SYDVKM. Here the CDR3 DNA reads TGTGCCAGCAGTTTCAAGGCGGGGGAACCCTACGAGCAGTACTTC. Encoded protein: CASSFKAGEPYEQYF.

This chain connects TRBV5-1 to TRBJ2-3, with 11 bases lining up with TRBD1. The CDR3 contains 16 residues. The V gene's germline CDR1 is SGHRS and CDR2 YFSETQ. The V and J ends lost 4 bases and 0 bases, in that order; junction bases with no gene match: 4. The CDR3 bases are TGCGCCAGCAGCGCCGGGACAGGGGGAAGCACAGATACGCAGTATTTT. This gives the protein CASSAGTGGSTDTQYF.